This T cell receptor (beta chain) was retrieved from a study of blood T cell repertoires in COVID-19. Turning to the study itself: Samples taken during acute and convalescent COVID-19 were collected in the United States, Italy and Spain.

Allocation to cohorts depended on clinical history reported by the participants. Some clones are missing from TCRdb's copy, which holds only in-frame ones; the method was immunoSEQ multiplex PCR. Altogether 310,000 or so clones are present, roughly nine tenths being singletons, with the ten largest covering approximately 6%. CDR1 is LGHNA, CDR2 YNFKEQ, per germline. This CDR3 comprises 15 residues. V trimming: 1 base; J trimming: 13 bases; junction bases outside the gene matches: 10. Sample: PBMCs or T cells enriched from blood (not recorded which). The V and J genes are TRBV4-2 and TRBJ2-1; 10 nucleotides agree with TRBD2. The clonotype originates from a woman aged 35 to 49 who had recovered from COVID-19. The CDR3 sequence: CASSQASTSGIQQFF. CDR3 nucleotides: TGTGCCAGCAGCCAAGCCAGTACTAGCGGGATCCAACAGTTCTTC.